Listed below are T cell receptor beta chains from one sample, sequenced in a study of T cells in Graves' hyperthyroidism and ophthalmopathy. TCRdb fed the multiplex PCR reads into MiXCR, producing one record per CDR3 protein. The sample has around 370,000 distinct CDR3 sequences; under 20% are singletons. The source material was blood. The receptors were sampled from a young man with Graves' ophthalmopathy. Both conserved end residues are part of each CDR3. The D gene is left open where the match is weak. Some rows have no size entry. The others give once, few or many, or a class for an expanded clone.

j_call: TRBJ1-2
v_call: TRBV6-5
d_call: NA
clone_size: NA
cdr3_aa: CASSYESGQGGYTF
cdr3_nt: TGTGCCAGCAGTTACGAATCGGGGCAGGGTGGCTACACCTTC

j_call: TRBJ1-1
v_call: TRBV12-5
d_call: NA
clone_size: many
cdr3_aa: CASGPRLDTLNTEAFF
cdr3_nt: TGTGCTAGTGGTCCAAGATTGGACACATTGAACACTGAAGCTTTCTTT

j_call: TRBJ2-4
v_call: TRBV9
d_call: NA
clone_size: few
cdr3_aa: CASSAGPRGAKNIQYF
cdr3_nt: TGTGCCAGCAGCGCCGGGCCCAGGGGAGCCAAAAACATTCAGTACTTC

j_call: TRBJ2-5
v_call: TRBV7-3
d_call: TRBD1
clone_size: many
cdr3_aa: CASSPTGGETQYF
cdr3_nt: TGTGCCAGCAGCCCGACAGGGGGGGAGACCCAGTACTTC

j_call: TRBJ2-7
v_call: TRBV12-3/TRBV12-4
d_call: TRBD1
clone_size: many
cdr3_aa: CASSYRGYEQYF
cdr3_nt: TGTGCCAGCAGTTACAGGGGCTACGAGCAGTACTTC

j_call: TRBJ2-2
v_call: TRBV3-1
d_call: NA
clone_size: few
cdr3_aa: CASSQISWTALNTGELFF
cdr3_nt: TGTGCCAGCAGCCAGATCTCCTGGACAGCCCTGAACACCGGGGAGCTGTTTTTT

j_call: TRBJ2-3
v_call: TRBV5-1
d_call: TRBD1
clone_size: few
cdr3_aa: CASSGGTGTDTQYF
cdr3_nt: TGCGCCAGCAGCGGCGGGACAGGGACAGATACGCAGTATTTT

j_call: TRBJ2-1
v_call: TRBV20-1
d_call: NA
clone_size: few
cdr3_aa: CSASRGFNEQFF
cdr3_nt: TGCAGTGCTAGTCGTGGATTCAATGAGCAGTTCTTC

j_call: TRBJ2-7
v_call: TRBV20-1
d_call: TRBD2
clone_size: NA
cdr3_aa: CSARRGDGGGRNEQYF
cdr3_nt: TGCAGTGCTAGACGCGGGGATGGGGGGGGGAGAAACGAGCAGTACTTC

j_call: TRBJ1-2
v_call: TRBV29-1
d_call: TRBD1
clone_size: many
cdr3_aa: CSAEHRRDRGRYGYTF
cdr3_nt: TGCAGCGCGGAACATCGCCGGGACAGGGGGCGATACGGCTACACCTTC

j_call: TRBJ2-6
v_call: TRBV6-1
d_call: TRBD1
clone_size: many
cdr3_aa: CASSYTGGTGANVLTF
cdr3_nt: TGTGCCAGCAGTTATACAGGGGGGACTGGGGCCAACGTCCTGACTTTC

j_call: TRBJ2-5
v_call: TRBV12-3/TRBV12-4
d_call: TRBD2
clone_size: many
cdr3_aa: CASSLVLAGGGETQYF
cdr3_nt: TGTGCCAGCAGTTTAGTTCTGGCGGGCGGGGGAGAGACCCAGTACTTC

j_call: TRBJ2-7
v_call: TRBV27
d_call: TRBD1
clone_size: many
cdr3_aa: CASSPRDSHGYEQYF
cdr3_nt: TGTGCCAGCAGTCCTCGGGACAGCCACGGCTACGAGCAGTACTTC

j_call: TRBJ2-1
v_call: TRBV18
d_call: TRBD1
clone_size: few
cdr3_aa: CASSLNTPGTEYNEQFF
cdr3_nt: TGTGCCAGCTCACTCAATACTCCCGGGACAGAGTACAATGAGCAGTTCTTC

j_call: TRBJ1-2
v_call: TRBV25-1
d_call: NA
clone_size: few
cdr3_aa: CASSWTGINYGYTF
cdr3_nt: TGTGCCAGCAGTTGGACGGGGATAAACTATGGCTACACCTTC

j_call: TRBJ2-7
v_call: TRBV12-5
d_call: NA
clone_size: few
cdr3_aa: CASGLGGNEQYF
cdr3_nt: TGTGCTAGTGGTTTGGGGGGGAACGAGCAGTACTTC